This T cell receptor beta chain is drawn from a study of read filtering for tumor transcriptome and immune sequencing. Study in general: The cohort had 17 men and under 15 women aged roughly 45 to 90, mean approximately 66 years. Revised staging placed eight or nine patients in R-ISS I, some 17 in II, about seven in III. Findings and caveats of the study: Compared with RNA-seq, IR-seq gave much higher clonotype depth and reliability.

In regard to this clonotype: Its antigen remains unidentified. This may come from a read error, since a much larger clone is one base off.

Molecular barcoded adaptors covering alpha/delta and beta/gamma chains were used on approximately 400 ng RNA. TCRdb re-analysed the reads in MiXCR, keeping a single row per CDR3 protein. This sample has 60,000 or so distinct CDR3 sequences, with roughly a fifth found just once. The germline V gene encodes CDR1 DFQATT and CDR2 SNEGSKA (reference sequence). The CDR3 is made up of 14 amino acids. V was shortened by 6 bases and J by 7 bases, with 19 bases between the two germline ends. The sample comprised a population of CD138-negative cells sorted from bone marrow. The TCR was taken from a donor at least 40 years old with multiple myeloma. The rearrangement uses TRBV20-1 and TRBJ2-1; D may correspond to TRBD1 or TRBD2 (5 bases each). The chain's CDR3 is CSADIPQGRNEQFF. The CDR3 DNA sequence: TGCAGTGCGGACATTCCTCAGGGACGGAATGAGCAGTTCTTC.